This TCR beta chain was recovered during a study of CD8 T cells in Susac syndrome. About this clonotype itself: The antigen is not known.

Study-level findings and limits: The relatively small number of individuals in the TCR sequencing and HLA analysis was acknowledged by the study.

Reverse transcription used roughly 0.45 to 1 ug RNA and random hexamers. Amplification of the TCR beta CDR3 was carried out by immunoSEQ multiplex PCR, which spanned a total of 54 Vbeta and 13 Jbeta segments. TCRdb called the immunoSEQ multiplex PCR reads again in MiXCR, with one record for every CDR3 protein. The table records fewer than 150,000 distinct CDR3 sequences, around nine tenths of them present only once. V was cut by 5 bases and J by 9 bases, with 7 bases left in between. The germline gives CDR1 SEHNR, CDR2 FQNEAQ (reference sequence). CDR3 length: 11 amino acids. Negative isolation yielded CD4+ and CD8+ T cells, and FACS enriched TEMRA cells.

The TCR originated in a human donor with multiple sclerosis. This chain connects TRBV7-9 to TRBJ2-2; no clear D. Sequenced material: CD8+ T cells from PBMCs. The DNA of the CDR3 is TGTGCCAGCAGCCTAAACAGGGAGCTGTTTTTT. This encodes CASSLNRELFF.